A single T cell receptor (beta chain) is shown here with its context. Its cognate antigen is unknown. The entry originates in a study of T cells in localized non-small cell lung cancer. The V end lost 5 bases, the J end lost 4 bases, and 14 bases lay between the germline ends. CDR3 length: 15 residues. Germline V CDR1 and CDR2: MNHEY, SMNVEV (reference sequence). Overall study results and limits: The study linked higher blood T cell density to longer overall survival. The study detected a median around 61 of the top 100 tumor clones in adjacent lung. Heterogeneity cannot be ruled out, as sequencing used one tumor region only.

The method was immunoSEQ multiplex PCR; TCRdb's version includes in-frame clones alone and lacks a portion of them. Of 90,000 to 95,000 clones in the sample, roughly 90% were seen once. This TCR came from a man aged 35 to 69 with stage I squamous cell lung carcinoma. The sequenced sample was peripheral blood, obtained before any cancer treatment. This chain joins TRBV27 and TRBJ1-4; a possible D gene is TRBD1 (5 bases). This chain's CDR3 is CASSRRGYSNEKLFF. CDR3 DNA sequence: TGTGCCAGCAGTCGGCGGGGCTATAGTAATGAAAAACTGTTTTTT. Drawing the rest from reference TRBV27 and TRBJ1-4, the complete variable domain is EAQVTQNPRYLITVTGKKLTVTCSQNMNHEYMSWYRQDPGLGLRQIYYSMNVEVTDKGDVPEGYKVSRKEKRNFPLILESPSPNQTSLYFCASSRRGYSNEKLFFGSGTQLSVL.